This TCR beta chain is drawn from a study of blood T cell repertoires in COVID-19. Study-wide background: From the United States, Italy and Spain came samples of acute and convalescent COVID-19. PBMCs, B-cell-depleted T cells, or T cells provided the cDNA or gDNA that made up the material.

In the study's own analysis: Using reference gene primer amplification, nucleated cell counts were estimated. Method: immunoSEQ multiplex PCR; TCRdb's copy keeps in-frame clones and lacks some. From that table come the V and J calls and clone size; the DNA was used to work out D and trimming. The table includes fewer than 65,000 clones, approximately 86% detected once. This sequence was found in a man in his sixties with acute or convalescent COVID-19. Sequenced sample: peripheral blood.

CDR3 nucleotide sequence: TGTGCCAGCAGCTTAGGGACTAGGGGCAATGAGCAGTTCTTC. Its translation is CASSLGTRGNEQFF. This chain joins TRBV7-6 and TRBJ2-1; 7 bases align to TRBD2. CDR3 size: 14 residues. V lost 1 base, J lost 6 bases, and 3 bases stayed unmatched. CDR1 and CDR2 (germline): SGHVS, FNYEAQ.